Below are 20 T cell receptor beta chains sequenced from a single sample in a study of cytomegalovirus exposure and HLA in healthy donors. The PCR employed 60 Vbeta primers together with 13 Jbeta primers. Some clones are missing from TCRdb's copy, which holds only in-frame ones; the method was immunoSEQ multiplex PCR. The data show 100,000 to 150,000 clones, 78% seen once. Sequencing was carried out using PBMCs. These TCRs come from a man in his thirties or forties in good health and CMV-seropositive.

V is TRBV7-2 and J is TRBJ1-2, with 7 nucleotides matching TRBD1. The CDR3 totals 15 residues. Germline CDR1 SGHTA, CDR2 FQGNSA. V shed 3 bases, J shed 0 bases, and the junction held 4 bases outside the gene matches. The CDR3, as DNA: TGTGCCAGCAGCTTTACCAGGGGGTCTAACTATGGCTACACCTTC. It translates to CASSFTRGSNYGYTF.

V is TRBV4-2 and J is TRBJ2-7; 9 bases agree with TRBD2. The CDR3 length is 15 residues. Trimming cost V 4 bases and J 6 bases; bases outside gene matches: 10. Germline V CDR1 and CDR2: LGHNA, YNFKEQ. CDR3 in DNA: TGTGCCAGCAGCCTAAAACATAGCGGGAGCGGCGAGCAGTACTTC. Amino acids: CASSLKHSGSGEQYF.

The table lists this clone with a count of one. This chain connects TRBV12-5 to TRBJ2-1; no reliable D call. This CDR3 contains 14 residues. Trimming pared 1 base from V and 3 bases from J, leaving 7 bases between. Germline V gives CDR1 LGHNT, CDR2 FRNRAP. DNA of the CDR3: TGTGCTAGTGGTTTGGGGTACAGCTACAATGAGCAGTTCTTC. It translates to CASGLGYSYNEQFF.

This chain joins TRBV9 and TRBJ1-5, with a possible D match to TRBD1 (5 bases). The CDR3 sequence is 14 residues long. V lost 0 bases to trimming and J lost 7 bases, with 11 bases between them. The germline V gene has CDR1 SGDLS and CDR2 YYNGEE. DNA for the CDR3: TGTGCCAGCAGCGTAGGCCCGGGGGAGCAGCCCCAGCATTTT. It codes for CASSVGPGEQPQHF.

The DNA of the CDR3 is TGTGCCAGCAGTGAAGCGGGAGATCCTTACGAGCAGTACTTC. Translation gives CASSEAGDPYEQYF. The chain recombines TRBV6-1 with TRBJ2-7; D may be TRBD2 (5 bases). With 0 bases removed from V and 4 bases from J, the gap between germline ends came to 10 bases. Per the germline V gene, CDR1 is MNHNS and CDR2 is SASEGT. The CDR3 is 14 amino acids.

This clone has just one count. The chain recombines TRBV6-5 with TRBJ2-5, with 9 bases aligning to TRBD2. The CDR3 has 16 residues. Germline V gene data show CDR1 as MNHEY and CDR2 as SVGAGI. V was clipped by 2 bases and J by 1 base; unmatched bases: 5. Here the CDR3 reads CASSYPSGTVQETQYF. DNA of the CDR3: TGTGCCAGCAGTTACCCTAGCGGGACAGTCCAAGAGACCCAGTACTTC.

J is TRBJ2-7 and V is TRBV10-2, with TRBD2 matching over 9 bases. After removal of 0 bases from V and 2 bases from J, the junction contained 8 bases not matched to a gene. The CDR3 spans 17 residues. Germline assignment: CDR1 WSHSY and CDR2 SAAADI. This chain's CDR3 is CASSESGLLAGTYEQYF. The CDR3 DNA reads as TGCGCCAGCAGTGAGTCAGGGCTCCTAGCGGGGACCTACGAGCAGTACTTC.

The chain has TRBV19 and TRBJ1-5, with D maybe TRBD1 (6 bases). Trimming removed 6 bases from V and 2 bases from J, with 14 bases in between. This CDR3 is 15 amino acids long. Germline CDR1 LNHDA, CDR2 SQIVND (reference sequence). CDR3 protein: CASRDSKKGNQPQHF. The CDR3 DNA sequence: TGTGCCAGTAGGGACAGCAAAAAGGGCAATCAGCCCCAGCATTTT.

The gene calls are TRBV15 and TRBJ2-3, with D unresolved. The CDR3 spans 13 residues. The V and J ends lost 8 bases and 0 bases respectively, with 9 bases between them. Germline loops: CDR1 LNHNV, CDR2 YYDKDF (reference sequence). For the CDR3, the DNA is TGTGCCACCTCACTCCGTAGCACAGATACGCAGTATTTT. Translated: CATSLRSTDTQYF.

CDR3 sequence: CSVALNTEAFF. CDR3 bases: TGCAGCGTGGCACTGAACACTGAAGCTTTCTTT. The chain joins TRBV29-1 to TRBJ1-1; D call uncertain. CDR1 SQVTM and CDR2 ANQGSEA come from the germline V gene. The ends were cut back, 6 bases at V and 0 bases at J, with 5 bases in the middle. CDR3 size: 11 residues.

The CDR3 region is CASSYNGIQSPQHF. The CDR3 coding sequence is TGTGCCAGCAGTTACAACGGGATTCAGTCGCCCCAGCATTTT. V is TRBV6-5 and J is TRBJ1-5; no definite D call. From germline, CDR1 is MNHEY and CDR2 SVGAGI. V shed 2 bases and J shed 9 bases, with 14 bases lying between them. CDR3 size: 14 residues.

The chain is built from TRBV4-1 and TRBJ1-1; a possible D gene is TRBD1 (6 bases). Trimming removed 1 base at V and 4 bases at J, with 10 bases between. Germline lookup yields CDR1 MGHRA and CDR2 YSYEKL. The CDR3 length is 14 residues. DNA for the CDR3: TGCGCCAGCAGCCAAGTTTTCAGGGGCACTGAAGCTTTCTTT. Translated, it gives CASSQVFRGTEAFF.

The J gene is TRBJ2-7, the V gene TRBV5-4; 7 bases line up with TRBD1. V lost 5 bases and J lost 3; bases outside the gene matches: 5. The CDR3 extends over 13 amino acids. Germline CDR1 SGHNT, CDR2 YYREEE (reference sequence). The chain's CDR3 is CASSRQGSYEQYF. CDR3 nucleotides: TGTGCCAGCAGTCGACAGGGAAGCTACGAGCAGTACTTC.

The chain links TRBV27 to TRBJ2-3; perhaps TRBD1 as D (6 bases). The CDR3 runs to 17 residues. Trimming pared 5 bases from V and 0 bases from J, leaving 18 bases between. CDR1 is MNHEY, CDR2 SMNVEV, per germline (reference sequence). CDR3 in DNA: TGTGCCAGCAGTCCAGGACAGTCATATTCTAGCACAGATACGCAGTATTTT. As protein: CASSPGQSYSSTDTQYF.

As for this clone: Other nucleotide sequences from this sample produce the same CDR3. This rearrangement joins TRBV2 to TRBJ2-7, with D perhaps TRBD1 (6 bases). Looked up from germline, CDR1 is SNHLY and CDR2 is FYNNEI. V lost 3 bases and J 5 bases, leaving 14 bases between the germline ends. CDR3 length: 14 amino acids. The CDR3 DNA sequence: TGTGCCAGCAGTGAGGACAGAGGGCTGGACGAGCAGTACTTC. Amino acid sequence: CASSEDRGLDEQYF. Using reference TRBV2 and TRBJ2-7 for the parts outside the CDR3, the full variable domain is EPEVTQTPSHQVTQMGQEVILRCVPISNHLYFYWYRQILGQKVEFLVSFYNNEISEKSEIFDDQFSVERPDGSNFTLKIRSTKLEDSAMYFCASSEDRGLDEQYFGPGTRLTVT.

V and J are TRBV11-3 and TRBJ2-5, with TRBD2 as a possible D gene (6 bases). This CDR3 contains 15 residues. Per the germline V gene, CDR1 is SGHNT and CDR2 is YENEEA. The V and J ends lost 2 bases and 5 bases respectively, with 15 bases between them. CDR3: CASSLSGVIGETQYF. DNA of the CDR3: TGTGCCAGCAGCTTATCGGGGGTGATTGGGGAGACCCAGTACTTC.

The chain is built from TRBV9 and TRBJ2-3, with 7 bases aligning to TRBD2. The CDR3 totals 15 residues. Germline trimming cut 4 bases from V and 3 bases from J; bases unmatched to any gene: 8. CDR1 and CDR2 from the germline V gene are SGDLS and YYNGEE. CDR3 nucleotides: TGTGCCAGCAGCTCAGCAGCGGGAATGACAGATACGCAGTATTTT. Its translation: CASSSAAGMTDTQYF. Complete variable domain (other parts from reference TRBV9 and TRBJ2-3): DSGVTQTPKHLITATGQRVTLRCSPRSGDLSVYWYQQSLDQGLQFLIQYYNGEERAKGNILERFSAQQFPDLHSELNLSSLELGDSALYFCASSSAAGMTDTQYFGPGTRLTVL.

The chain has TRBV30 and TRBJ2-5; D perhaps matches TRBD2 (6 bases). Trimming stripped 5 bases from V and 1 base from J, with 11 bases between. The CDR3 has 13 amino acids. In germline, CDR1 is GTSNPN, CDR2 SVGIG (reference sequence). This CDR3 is CAWASGFQETQYF. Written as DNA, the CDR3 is TGTGCCTGGGCCAGCGGGTTCCAAGAGACCCAGTACTTC. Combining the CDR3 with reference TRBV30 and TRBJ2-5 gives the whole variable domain SQTIHQWPATLVQPVGSPLSLECTVEGTSNPNLYWYRQAAGRGLQLLFYSVGIGQISSEVPQNLSASRPQDRQFILSSKKLLLSDSGFYLCAWASGFQETQYFGPGTRLLVL.

CDR3 loop: CASSIYDGRVEGYTF. The CDR3 region has the DNA TGTGCCAGTAGTATTTACGACGGGAGGGTTGAAGGCTACACCTTC. This rearrangement joins TRBV19 to TRBJ1-2; D uncertain. V was pared by 3 bases and J by 8 bases, with 19 bases between. In germline, CDR1 is LNHDA, CDR2 SQIVND (reference sequence). The CDR3 sequence is 15 residues long.

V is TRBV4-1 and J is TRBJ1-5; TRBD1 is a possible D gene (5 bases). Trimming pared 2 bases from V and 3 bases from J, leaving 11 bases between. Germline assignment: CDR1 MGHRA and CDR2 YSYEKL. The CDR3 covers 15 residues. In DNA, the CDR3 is TGCGCCAGCAGCCAAAGGACGGACATCAATCAGCCCCAGCATTTT. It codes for CASSQRTDINQPQHF.